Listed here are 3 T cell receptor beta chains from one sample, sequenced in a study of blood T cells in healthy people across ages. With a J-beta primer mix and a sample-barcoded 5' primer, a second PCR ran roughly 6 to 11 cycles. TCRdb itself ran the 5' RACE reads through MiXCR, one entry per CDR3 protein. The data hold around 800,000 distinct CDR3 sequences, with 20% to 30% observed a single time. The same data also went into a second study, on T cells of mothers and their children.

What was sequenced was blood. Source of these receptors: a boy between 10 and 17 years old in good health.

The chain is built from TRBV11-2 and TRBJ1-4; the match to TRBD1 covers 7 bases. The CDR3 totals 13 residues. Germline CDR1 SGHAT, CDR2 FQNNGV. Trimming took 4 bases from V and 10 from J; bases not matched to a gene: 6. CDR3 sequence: CASSSQGVGKLFF. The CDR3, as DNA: TGTGCCAGCAGCTCGCAGGGGGTTGGAAAACTGTTTTTT.

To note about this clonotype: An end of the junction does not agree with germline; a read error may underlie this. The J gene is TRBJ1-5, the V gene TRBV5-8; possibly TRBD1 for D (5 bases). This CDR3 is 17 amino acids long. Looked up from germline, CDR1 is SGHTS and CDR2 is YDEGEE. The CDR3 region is CASSLVWGWDGNQPQHF. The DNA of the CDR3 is TGCGCCAGCAGCTTGGTATGGGGGTGGGATGGCAATCAGCCCCAGCATTTT.

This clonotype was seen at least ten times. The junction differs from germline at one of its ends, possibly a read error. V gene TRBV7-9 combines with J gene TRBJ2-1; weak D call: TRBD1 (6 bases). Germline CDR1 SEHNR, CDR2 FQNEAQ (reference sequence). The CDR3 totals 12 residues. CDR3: CASSLGADEQFF. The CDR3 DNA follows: TGCGCCAGCAGCTTGGGGGCAGATGAGCAGTTCTTC. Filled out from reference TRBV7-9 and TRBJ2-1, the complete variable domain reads DTGVSQNPRHKITKRGQNVTFRCDPISEHNRLYWYRQTLGQGPEFLTYFQNEAQLEKSRLLSDRFSAERPKGSFSTLEIQRTEQGDSAMYLCASSLGADEQFFGPGTRLTVL.